This entry is about one T cell receptor beta chain. Germline CDR1 SGHVS, CDR2 FQNEAQ. Between the trimmed V and J ends, which lost 5 bases and 1 base, there was a span of 18 bases. CDR3 length: 16 amino acids. The sample belongs to a study of shared clonotypes between healthy human individuals. About the study: Sampling drew on donors who were two women and a few men aged 18 to 49.

Profiled with immunoSEQ multiplex PCR; TCRdb holds only in-frame clones, not every one. This sample has more than 2,000,000 clones, with around 94% found just once. This TCR was sampled from a man between 18 and 35 years old in good health. Specimen: naive CD4+ T cells sorted from blood. As to subset: CD45RA+ positively selected. The gene calls are TRBV7-8 and TRBJ2-7; tentative D call: TRBD1 (5 bases). The CDR3 reads CASSQEWTSQSYEQYF. CDR3 nucleotides: TGTGCCAGCAGCCAAGAATGGACATCGCAGTCCTACGAGCAGTACTTC.